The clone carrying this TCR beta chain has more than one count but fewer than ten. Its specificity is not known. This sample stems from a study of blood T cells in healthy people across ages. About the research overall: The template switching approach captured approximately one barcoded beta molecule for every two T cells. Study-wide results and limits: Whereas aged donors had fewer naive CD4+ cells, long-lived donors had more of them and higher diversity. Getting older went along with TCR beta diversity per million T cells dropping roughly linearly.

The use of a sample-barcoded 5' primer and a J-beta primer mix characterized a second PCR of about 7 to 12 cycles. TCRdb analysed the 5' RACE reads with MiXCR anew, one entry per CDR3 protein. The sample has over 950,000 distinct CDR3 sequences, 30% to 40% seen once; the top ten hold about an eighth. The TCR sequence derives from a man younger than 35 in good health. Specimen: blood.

The CDR3 loop is CASSGVSDTQYF. The CDR3 nucleotides read TGTGCCAGCAGTGGAGTTTCGGACACGCAGTATTTT. The chain couples TRBV6-1 to TRBJ2-3, with unresolved D. The V gene lost 4 bases and the J gene lost 9 bases, with 11 bases spanning the gap. The CDR3 is 12 residues long. The V gene's germline CDR1 is MNHNS and CDR2 SASEGT.